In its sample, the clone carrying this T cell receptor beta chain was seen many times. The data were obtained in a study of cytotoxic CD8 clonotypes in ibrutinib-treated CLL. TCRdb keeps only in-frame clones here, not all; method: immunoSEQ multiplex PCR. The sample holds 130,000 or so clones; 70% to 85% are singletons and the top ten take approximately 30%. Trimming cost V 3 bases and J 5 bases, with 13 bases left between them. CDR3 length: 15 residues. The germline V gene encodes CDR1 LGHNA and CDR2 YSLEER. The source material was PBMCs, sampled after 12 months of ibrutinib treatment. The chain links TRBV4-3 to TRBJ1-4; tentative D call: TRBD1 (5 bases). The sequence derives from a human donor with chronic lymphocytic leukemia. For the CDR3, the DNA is TGCGCCAGCAGCCAGGGAGACAGCTTCAATGAAAAACTGTTTTTT. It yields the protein CASSQGDSFNEKLFF.